Listed below are T cell receptor beta chains from one sample, sequenced in a study of beta chain features in type 1 diabetes. The table came from immunoSEQ multiplex PCR; TCRdb's copy has only in-frame clones and leaves some out. The sample carries 130,000 or so clones, approximately 9.8% recorded once. The sequenced material came from central memory CD4+ T cells from blood. The source is a woman aged 40 to 50 in good health. Both conserved end residues are part of each CDR3. Fields, in order: D gene, clone size, V gene, J gene, CDR3 protein, CDR3 DNA. The D gene is left open where the match is weak. Size is omitted from some rows. Given values are once, few, many or a class for expanded clones.

d_call: TRBD2
clone_size: few
v_call: TRBV18
j_call: TRBJ2-1
cdr3_aa: CASSPGTSGTLYNEQFF
cdr3_nt: TGTGCCAGCTCACCCGGGACTAGCGGGACCCTCTACAATGAGCAGTTCTTC

d_call: TRBD1
clone_size: few
v_call: TRBV11-2
j_call: TRBJ2-7
cdr3_aa: CASSLGQGAEEQYF
cdr3_nt: TGTGCCAGCAGCTTGGGACAGGGGGCGGAAGAGCAGTACTTC

d_call: TRBD1
clone_size: few
v_call: TRBV11-2
j_call: TRBJ2-5
cdr3_aa: CASSLTGTGEETQYF
cdr3_nt: TGTGCCAGCAGCTTGACCGGGACAGGGGAAGAGACCCAGTACTTC

d_call: TRBD2
clone_size: NA
v_call: TRBV6-5
j_call: TRBJ2-5
cdr3_aa: CASVRVGAGDPLYF
cdr3_nt: TGTGCCAGCGTCCGGGTCGGGGCGGGGGACCCTCTGTACTTC

d_call: NA
clone_size: NA
v_call: TRBV19
j_call: TRBJ1-1
cdr3_aa: CASRREVLNTEAFF
cdr3_nt: TGTGCCAGTAGACGGGAGGTCCTGAACACTGAAGCTTTCTTT

d_call: TRBD1
clone_size: NA
v_call: TRBV9
j_call: TRBJ1-6
cdr3_aa: CASNPDGTANSPLHF
cdr3_nt: TGTGCCAGCAACCCAGATGGGACAGCCAATTCACCCCTCCACTTT

d_call: TRBD1
clone_size: NA
v_call: TRBV5-6
j_call: TRBJ1-2
cdr3_aa: CASSVRQGYGYTF
cdr3_nt: TGTGCCAGCAGCGTACGACAGGGCTATGGCTACACCTTC

d_call: TRBD1
clone_size: NA
v_call: TRBV6-1
j_call: TRBJ1-2
cdr3_aa: CAISEPETGGYGYTF
cdr3_nt: TGTGCCATCAGTGAGCCCGAGACAGGGGGCTATGGCTACACCTTC

d_call: TRBD1
clone_size: NA
v_call: TRBV7-9
j_call: TRBJ2-7
cdr3_aa: CASSFGQGTSYEQYF
cdr3_nt: TGTGCCAGCAGCTTCGGACAGGGCACGTCCTACGAGCAGTACTTC

d_call: TRBD1
clone_size: NA
v_call: TRBV13
j_call: TRBJ1-6
cdr3_aa: CASRTGTGYSPLHF
cdr3_nt: TGTGCCAGCAGGACCGGGACAGGGTATTCACCCCTCCACTTT

d_call: TRBD2
clone_size: NA
v_call: TRBV7-2
j_call: TRBJ2-7
cdr3_aa: CASRPNPGGGEQYF
cdr3_nt: TGTGCCAGCAGACCCAACCCGGGCGGGGGTGAGCAGTACTTC

d_call: NA
clone_size: NA
v_call: TRBV5-5
j_call: TRBJ1-1
cdr3_aa: CASSLGGVTAGTEAFF
cdr3_nt: TGTGCCAGCAGCTTGGGTGGGGTGACAGCCGGCACTGAAGCTTTCTTT

d_call: NA
clone_size: NA
v_call: TRBV21-1
j_call: TRBJ1-4
cdr3_aa: CASSRASLGPATNEKLFF
cdr3_nt: TGTGCCAGCAGCAGGGCGTCATTAGGCCCTGCAACTAATGAAAAACTGTTTTTT

d_call: NA
clone_size: NA
v_call: TRBV7-9
j_call: TRBJ1-3
cdr3_aa: CASSHWGVSGNTIYF
cdr3_nt: TGTGCCAGCAGCCATTGGGGGGTCTCTGGAAACACCATATATTTT

d_call: NA
clone_size: few
v_call: TRBV5-6
j_call: TRBJ2-7
cdr3_aa: CASSRVWTASYEQYF
cdr3_nt: TGTGCCAGCAGCCGGGTCTGGACAGCATCATACGAGCAGTACTTC

d_call: NA
clone_size: NA
v_call: TRBV5-1
j_call: TRBJ1-2
cdr3_aa: CASTAQAGENYGYTF
cdr3_nt: TGCGCCAGCACCGCCCAAGCAGGGGAAAACTATGGCTACACCTTC

d_call: NA
clone_size: few
v_call: TRBV18
j_call: TRBJ2-2
cdr3_aa: CASEKAGANTGELFF
cdr3_nt: TGTGCCAGCGAAAAGGCGGGGGCCAACACCGGGGAGCTGTTTTTT

d_call: NA
clone_size: NA
v_call: TRBV27
j_call: TRBJ1-5
cdr3_aa: CASSPTSLQGIGNQPQHF
cdr3_nt: TGTGCCAGCAGCCCTACCTCCCTCCAGGGTATTGGCAATCAGCCCCAGCATTTT

d_call: TRBD2
clone_size: NA
v_call: TRBV5-1
j_call: TRBJ2-3
cdr3_aa: CASSRGGAADTQYF
cdr3_nt: TGCGCCAGCAGCAGGGGAGGGGCTGCAGATACGCAGTATTTT

d_call: TRBD1
clone_size: few
v_call: TRBV7-9
j_call: TRBJ1-1
cdr3_aa: CASSSPVQGLGEAFF
cdr3_nt: TGTGCCAGCAGCTCACCTGTACAGGGGCTGGGTGAAGCTTTCTTT

d_call: NA
clone_size: few
v_call: TRBV18
j_call: TRBJ2-5
cdr3_aa: CASSPQGAGETQYF
cdr3_nt: TGTGCCAGCTCACCGCAGGGAGCGGGAGAGACCCAGTACTTC

d_call: TRBD1
clone_size: many
v_call: TRBV29-1
j_call: TRBJ1-5
cdr3_aa: CSVGTGYNQPQHF
cdr3_nt: TGCAGCGTTGGGACAGGGTACAATCAGCCCCAGCATTTT